What follows are 3 T cell receptor beta chains derived from one specimen sequenced in a study of CD8+ T cells in alopecia areata. Treatment of the sample: oral pan-JAK inhibitor, 5-10 mg twice daily. Isolated RNA was reverse transcribed into cDNA used as the sequencing template. Sequencing used immunoSEQ multiplex PCR; TCRdb keeps in-frame clones, though not all of them. Of about 270,000 clones in the sample, about 60% were seen once. The source was CD4+ T cells sorted from blood, collected at approximately week 52, from a patient treated with tofacitinib. The origin of the receptors is a human donor with alopecia areata.

A few counts support this clone. This chain connects TRBV30 to TRBJ2-1; unclear D gene. Germline V lookup: CDR1 GTSNPN, CDR2 SVGIG (reference sequence). Trimming removed 4 bases at V and 4 bases at J, with 8 bases between. The CDR3 totals 12 residues. The CDR3: CAWTETYNEQFF. CDR3 bases: TGTGCCTGGACAGAGACTTACAATGAGCAGTTCTTC.

The table lists this clone with a count of one. The genes are TRBV15 and TRBJ2-5; maybe TRBD2 (5 bases). The V end lost 2 bases, the J end lost 2 bases, and 9 bases lay between the germline ends. The CDR3 is made up of 14 amino acids. CDR1 and CDR2 (germline): LNHNV, YYDKDF (reference sequence). This CDR3 reads CATSRTGKQETQYF. CDR3 nucleotides: TGTGCCACCAGCAGAACCGGGAAACAAGAGACCCAGTACTTC.

This chain uses TRBV27 with TRBJ2-2; the D gene is possibly TRBD1 (6 bases). The CDR3 totals 16 residues. V was trimmed by 5 bases and J by 0 bases, leaving 13 bases between them. Germline values: CDR1 MNHEY, CDR2 SMNVEV (reference sequence). CDR3 sequence reads: CASSKTGWPNTGELFF. CDR3 bases: TGTGCCAGCAGTAAAACAGGGTGGCCGAACACCGGGGAGCTGTTTTTT.